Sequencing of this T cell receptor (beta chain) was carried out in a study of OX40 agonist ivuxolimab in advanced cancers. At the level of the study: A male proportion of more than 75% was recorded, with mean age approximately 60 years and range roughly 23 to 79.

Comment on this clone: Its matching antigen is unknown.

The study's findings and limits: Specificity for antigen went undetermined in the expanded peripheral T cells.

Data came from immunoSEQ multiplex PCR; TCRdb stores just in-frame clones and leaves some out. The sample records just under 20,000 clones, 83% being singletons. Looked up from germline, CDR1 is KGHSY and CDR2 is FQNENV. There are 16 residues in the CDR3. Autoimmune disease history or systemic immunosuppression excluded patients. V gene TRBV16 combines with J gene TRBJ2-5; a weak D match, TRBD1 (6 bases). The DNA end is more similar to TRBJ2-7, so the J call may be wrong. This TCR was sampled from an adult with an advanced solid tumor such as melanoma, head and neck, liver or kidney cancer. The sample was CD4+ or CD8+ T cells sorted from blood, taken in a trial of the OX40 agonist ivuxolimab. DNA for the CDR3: TGTGCCAGCAGCCAGGACAGACAGGCCCTCTCCTACGAGCAGTACTTC. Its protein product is CASSQDRQALSYEQYF.